This TCR delta chain was recorded in a study of γδ T cells in repeated Plasmodium falciparum infection. Looking at the study overall: Donors were malaria-exposed Malian children or age- and gender-matched Australian children.

General observations from the study: Many TCRgamma sequences overlapped between individuals in stable Vgamma9/Vdelta2+ repertoires.

The V segment lost 3 bases and the J segment 1 base; nucleotides outside the gene matches: 15. The germline V gene encodes CDR1 GEAIGNYY and CDR2 EKD. The CDR3 consists of 18 residues. This clone occurred a few times. Its antigen remains unidentified. TCRdb's listed protein matches a much larger clone and diverges from this DNA's translation at residue 12, likely through a read error; the protein shown comes from the DNA. Each sorted gammadelta sample had TRG and TRD chains sequenced. TCRdb fed the multiplex PCR reads into CATT to redo clone calling. Among about 89,000 delta-chain clones, over 1.3% were seen once, and the ten largest hold roughly 9.5%. Flow sorting of PBMC yielded separate Vgamma9/Vdelta2+ and Vdelta2-negative gammadelta T cell populations for bulk repertoire analysis.

Sequenced material: gamma-delta T cells from blood. The chain carries TRDV2 and TRDJ1; 8 positions match TRDD3. This clonotype originated in a pool of human donors (malaria-infected and uninfected, not separated). DNA of the CDR3: TGTGCCTGTGACGCCGTACTGGGGGCTAACTCGTGCACCGATAAACTCATCTTT. This encodes CACDAVLGANSCTDKLIF.